Following are 17 T cell receptor beta chains from one sample sequenced in a study of pediatric ulcerative colitis (dated by TCRdb to the late 2010s). During colonoscopy, one to two pinch biopsies were obtained from the rectum for research. The method behind the library was the immunoSEQ multiplex PCR assay. Not all clones reach the TCRdb copy of this immuneACCESS table, which keeps in-frame sequences only. Checked studies attribute under half of the gap to unresolved V genes and leave the rest unexplained. This sample lists fewer than 30,000 clones; 55% to 75% were detected once. Roughly 7.8% of the sample is in the top ten clones. Sequencing was performed on gut tissue. The origin of the receptors is a boy between 10 and 17 years old with severe ulcerative colitis.

In this sample, this clone turned up a few times. This chain uses TRBV29-1 with TRBJ2-3; 8 nucleotides agree with TRBD2. V lost 4 bases and J lost 0; bases outside the gene matches: 6. The CDR3 covers 15 residues. Germline CDR1 and CDR2: SQVTM and ANQGSEA. CDR3 bases: TGCAGCGTTGTATTTAGCGGGACTAGCACAGATACGCAGTATTTT. It specifies CSVVFSGTSTDTQYF.

The chain couples TRBV5-1 to TRBJ2-1, with 8 bases fitting TRBD2. The V gene end was trimmed by 7 bases and the J gene end by 0 bases; junction bases not matched to a gene: 3. CDR1 is SGHRS, CDR2 YFSETQ, per germline. The CDR3 runs to 14 residues. The CDR3 protein is CASDREGSYNEQFF. DNA of the CDR3: TGCGCCAGCGACCGGGAGGGCTCCTACAATGAGCAGTTCTTC.

The chain couples TRBV18 to TRBJ2-7; 7 bases are a match to TRBD1. Germline assignment: CDR1 KGHSH and CDR2 LQKENI. The CDR3 extends over 15 amino acids. Unmatched junction bases numbered 10, after V lost 3 bases and J lost 5 bases. The CDR3 here is CASSPSLDRDHEQYF. The CDR3 DNA reads as TGTGCCAGCTCACCTAGCCTAGACAGGGACCACGAGCAGTACTTC.

The chain recombines TRBV25-1 with TRBJ2-2; D uncertain. The CDR3 consists of 11 residues. Germline lookup yields CDR1 MGHDK and CDR2 SYGVNS. Trimming stripped 5 bases from V and 6 bases from J, with 4 bases between. This chain's CDR3 is CASSLSGELFF. The CDR3 bases are TGTGCCAGCAGTTTATCCGGGGAGCTGTTTTTT.

CDR3 region: CASSLLGPGGREQYF. CDR3 bases: TGTGCCAGCAGTTTATTAGGTCCGGGAGGCCGCGAGCAGTACTTC. The chain is built from TRBV28 and TRBJ2-7, with TRBD2 identical over 7 bases. Looked up from germline, CDR1 is MDHEN and CDR2 is SYDVKM. V lost 1 base, J lost 6 bases, and 9 bases stayed unmatched. The CDR3 runs 15 residues.

The chain employs TRBV10-2 and TRBJ2-7, with TRBD2 identical over 7 bases. The CDR3 is made up of 14 amino acids. V trimming: 3 bases; J trimming: 3 bases; junction bases outside the gene matches: 5. Germline V gene data show CDR1 as WSHSY and CDR2 as SAAADI. CDR3 amino acids: CASSEQLAYYEQYF. CDR3 in DNA: TGCGCCAGCAGTGAACAACTAGCGTACTACGAGCAGTACTTC.

Here the CDR3 DNA reads TGTGCCAGTAGTGGCATAACACGGACCGCTGGAAACACCATATATTTT. It translates to CASSGITRTAGNTIYF. The V and J genes are TRBV19 and TRBJ1-3; D call uncertain. Germline-derived CDR1 and CDR2 are LNHDA and SQIVND (reference sequence). Deletions cut 5 bases from V and 2 bases from J, with 16 bases between. The CDR3 sequence is 16 residues long.

This chain uses TRBV6-4 with TRBJ2-3; D is undetermined. Germline V gene lookup returns CDR1 MRHNA and CDR2 SNTAGT. V lost 3 bases and J lost 6, with 10 bases in between. The CDR3 is made up of 13 amino acids. CDR3 bases: TGTGCCAGCAGTGAGACGCTGGGGGATACGCAGTATTTT. Amino acids: CASSETLGDTQYF.

This chain connects TRBV2 to TRBJ1-4; D uncertain. Trimming took 7 bases from V and 0 from J, leaving 15 bases between them. This CDR3 is built from 16 residues. The germline V gene has CDR1 SNHLY and CDR2 FYNNEI. CDR3 region: CASTKRTGATNEKLFF. CDR3 DNA sequence: TGTGCCAGCACAAAGAGGACGGGTGCAACTAATGAAAAACTGTTTTTT.

This clone was observed a handful of times. This chain uses TRBV29-1 with TRBJ2-2; possible D gene TRBD1, 5 bases. This CDR3 region has 16 residues. The V end was cut by 2 bases, the J end by 2 bases, with 15 bases between. Per germline, CDR1 SQVTM and CDR2 ANQGSEA. The CDR3 bases are TGCAGCGTTGAAACAAGACGGACAACAAACACCGGGGAGCTGTTTTTT. Its translation is CSVETRRTTNTGELFF.

CDR3 in DNA: TGTGCCAGCAGGGGACGGACAGCGACGAATGAAAAACTGTTTTTT. Protein: CASRGRTATNEKLFF. This chain uses TRBV2 with TRBJ1-4; a possible D gene is TRBD1 (6 bases). CDR1 SNHLY and CDR2 FYNNEI come from the germline V gene. Trimming shortened V by 6 bases and J by 5 bases, and 16 bases separated the two germline ends. This CDR3 region has 15 residues.

This chain links TRBV7-9 with TRBJ2-7; tentative D call: TRBD2 (5 bases). This CDR3 is 14 amino acids long. Germline V gene data show CDR1 as SEHNR and CDR2 as FQNEAQ (reference sequence). Deletions cut 2 bases from V and 2 bases from J, with 10 bases between. The CDR3 loop is CASSLSTGTYEQYF. Written as DNA, the CDR3 is TGTGCCAGCAGCTTAAGCACGGGGACCTACGAGCAGTACTTC.

The J gene is TRBJ2-5, the V gene TRBV19; 7 bases agree with TRBD1. V was pared by 0 bases and J by 1 base, with 11 bases of the junction left unmatched. This CDR3 spans 18 amino acids. In germline, CDR1 is LNHDA, CDR2 SQIVND (reference sequence). CDR3 DNA sequence: TGTGCCAGTAGTATAGATCCCTCCCGGACAGGCGTCCAAGAGACCCAGTACTTC. Its translation: CASSIDPSRTGVQETQYF.

The V gene is TRBV2, the J gene TRBJ1-2; unclear D gene. The CDR3 is 14 amino acids. CDR1 SNHLY and CDR2 FYNNEI come from the germline V gene. V lost 4 bases and J lost 5, with 14 bases in between. The DNA of the CDR3 is TGTGCCAGCAGTGCGGAACTGGACGGTTATGGCTACACCTTC. Amino acids: CASSAELDGYGYTF.

The chain is built from TRBV7-2 and TRBJ2-1, with D possibly being TRBD1 or TRBD2 (5 bases each). The CDR3 runs 15 residues. Trimming took off 5 bases at V and 0 bases at J, with 11 bases between the two ends. The germline V gene encodes CDR1 SGHTA and CDR2 FQGNSA. The CDR3 protein is CASSLWDHSYNEQFF. In DNA form, the CDR3 reads TGTGCCAGCAGCCTCTGGGACCACTCCTACAATGAGCAGTTCTTC.

This clone appeared once. V and J are TRBV6-5 and TRBJ2-3; possibly TRBD1 for D (5 bases). V lost 6 bases and J 2 bases, leaving 12 bases between the germline ends. The CDR3 spans 14 residues. Germline loops: CDR1 MNHEY, CDR2 SVGAGI. CDR3: CASRVQGNTDTQYF. The CDR3, as DNA: TGTGCCAGCAGGGTCCAGGGAAACACAGATACGCAGTATTTT.

The rearrangement joins TRBV11-2 to TRBJ2-5, with TRBD1 as a possible D gene (5 bases). V shed 5 bases and J shed 5 bases, with 12 bases lying between them. The germline gives CDR1 SGHAT, CDR2 FQNNGV. The CDR3 consists of 13 residues. CDR3 region: CASSPSKGETQYF. The CDR3 region has the DNA TGTGCCAGCAGCCCCTCGAAGGGGGAGACCCAGTACTTC.